The rows below give T cell receptor beta chains drawn from one sample of a study of human T cells and chemical hapten exposure. TCRdb fed the RACE reads into MiXCR, producing one record per CDR3 protein. The table lists roughly 34,000 distinct CDR3 sequences, more than 6% of them singletons, with 9.1% in the top ten. The sequencing used whole blood, collected in connection with sensitization to the hapten diphenylcyclopropenone (DPC). The source of these receptors is a young woman with alopecia areata. Some clones in this sample may be carry-over from other donors' samples. The CDR3 runs from the conserved cysteine through the conserved F or W. A D gene is named only where the DNA matches it firmly. Rows may omit the clone size; those that give it use once, few, many or a size class.

15,few,TRBV30,TRBD1,TRBJ1-1,CAWGDRSIGDTEAFF,TGTGCCTGGGGGGACAGGAGTATTGGGGACACTGAAGCTTTCTTT
13,NA,TRBV10-3,TRBD1,TRBJ1-5,CAIRDREGQPQHF,TGTGCCATTAGGGACAGGGAAGGCCAGCCCCAGCATTTT
13,many,TRBV6-1,NA,TRBJ1-2,CASSNDRNYGYTF,TGTGCCAGCAGTAACGACAGGAACTATGGCTACACCTTC
14,NA,TRBV6-2/TRBV6-3,TRBD1,TRBJ2-7,CASSPPGQGGEQYF,TGTGCCAGCAGCCCGCCGGGACAGGGAGGCGAGCAGTACTTC
15,NA,TRBV5-4,NA,TRBJ1-1,CASSFPGQLNTEAFF,TGTGCCAGCAGCTTTCCGGGACAATTGAACACTGAAGCTTTCTTT
16,few,TRBV20-1,NA,TRBJ2-3,CSARRGRVAPTDTQYF,TGCAGTGCTAGGCGGGGGCGAGTAGCCCCCACGGATACGCAGTATTTT
15,few,TRBV9,TRBD2,TRBJ2-7,CASSVSSGGTYEQYF,TGTGCCAGCAGCGTTTCAAGCGGGGGAACCTACGAGCAGTACTTC
18,many,TRBV7-3,NA,TRBJ2-6,CASSSQGVTLSGANVLTF,TGTGCCAGCAGCAGCCAAGGGGTCACCCTCTCTGGGGCCAACGTCCTGACTTTC
13,many,TRBV20-1,TRBD2,TRBJ2-3,CSAYGGALDTQYF,TGCAGTGCTTACGGGGGGGCGTTGGATACGCAGTATTTT
13,few,TRBV28,TRBD1,TRBJ1-1,CASIHRGRTEAFF,TGTGCCAGCATCCACAGGGGACGAACTGAAGCTTTCTTT
16,NA,TRBV7-9,TRBD2,TRBJ2-7,CASSLGLAGYSYEQYF,TGTGCCAGCAGCTTAGGGCTAGCGGGCTACTCCTACGAGCAGTACTTC
17,NA,TRBV28,TRBD1,TRBJ1-6,CASRGAKTGTNNSPLHF,TGTGCCAGCAGGGGAGCAAAGACAGGGACTAATAATTCACCCCTCCACTTT
19,NA,TRBV19,NA,TRBJ1-4,CASRSTGKQYARVNEKLFF,TGTGCCAGTAGATCGACTGGCAAGCAATACGCCCGGGTCAATGAAAAACTGTTTTTT
14,many,TRBV20-1,TRBD1,TRBJ1-5,CSARPSTGRGPQHF,TGCAGTGCTAGACCCTCGACAGGGCGGGGGCCCCAGCATTTT
12,many,TRBV2,NA,TRBJ2-3,CASSVSPDTQYF,TGTGCCAGCAGTGTGTCCCCAGATACGCAGTATTTT
14,NA,TRBV29-1,TRBD1,TRBJ1-1,CSVARTGMNTEAFF,TGCAGCGTTGCCCGGACAGGCATGAACACTGAAGCTTTCTTT
13,many,TRBV27,NA,TRBJ2-3,CASSLPFTDTQYF,TGTGCCAGCAGTTTACCGTTCACAGATACGCAGTATTTT
13,NA,TRBV30,NA,TRBJ1-3,CAWSQKSGNTIYF,TGTGCCTGGAGTCAAAAGTCTGGAAACACCATATATTTT
12,NA,TRBV12-3/TRBV12-4,NA,TRBJ2-1,CASNRGGNEQFF,TGTGCCAGCAACAGGGGAGGTAATGAGCAGTTCTTC
14,many,TRBV6-5,NA,TRBJ2-7,CASSYGQYTYEQYF,TGTGCCAGCAGTTACGGACAGTACACCTACGAGCAGTACTTC
14,few,TRBV29-1,NA,TRBJ1-5,CSECRPIFNQPQHF,TGCAGCGAGTGTCGCCCCATTTTCAATCAGCCCCAGCATTTT
16,NA,TRBV5-1,NA,TRBJ1-1,CASSLVSSAMNTEAFF,TGCGCCAGCAGCTTGGTTTCATCGGCCATGAACACTGAAGCTTTCTTT
14,many,TRBV7-2,TRBD1,TRBJ2-1,CASSLVDRASEQFF,TGTGCCAGCAGCTTAGTTGACAGGGCAAGCGAGCAGTTCTTC
14,many,TRBV6-6,NA,TRBJ2-1,CASSYSTSRNEQFF,TGTGCCAGCAGTTACTCGACTTCGAGGAATGAGCAGTTCTTC
15,few,TRBV4-3,TRBD1,TRBJ1-1,CASSLETGGITEAFF,TGCGCCAGCAGCCTAGAGACAGGGGGGATCACTGAAGCTTTCTTT
15,few,TRBV5-1,NA,TRBJ1-1,CASSLAHGANTEAFF,TGCGCCAGCAGCTTGGCCCACGGGGCAAACACTGAAGCTTTCTTT
13,few,TRBV12-3/TRBV12-4,TRBD1,TRBJ1-2,CASSRGQGYGYTF,TGTGCCAGCAGTCGGGGACAGGGCTATGGCTACACCTTC
15,many,TRBV6-4,NA,TRBJ2-7,CASSVGPGDTYEQYF,TGTGCCAGCAGCGTAGGGCCGGGGGATACCTACGAGCAGTACTTC
15,few,TRBV28,NA,TRBJ1-2,CASSLADSDPGGYTF,TGTGCCAGCAGTTTAGCGGACAGTGACCCAGGGGGCTACACCTTC
15,many,TRBV7-8,NA,TRBJ2-1,CASSPTGLSPNEQFF,TGTGCCAGCAGCCCCACGGGACTCTCCCCCAATGAGCAGTTCTTC
14,NA,TRBV7-3,TRBD1,TRBJ2-1,CASSLEQGVNEQFF,TGTGCCAGCAGCCTAGAGCAGGGGGTGAATGAGCAGTTCTTC
14,many,TRBV7-2,NA,TRBJ2-7,CASSFTGSSYEQYF,TGTGCCAGCAGTTTTACTGGGTCCTCCTACGAGCAGTACTTC
14,NA,TRBV5-1,TRBD2,TRBJ2-7,CASSPNPGRDEQYF,TGCGCCAGCAGCCCAAATCCGGGGAGGGACGAGCAGTACTTC
16,many,TRBV28,NA,TRBJ2-7,CASSLGAGAVPYEQYF,TGTGCCAGCAGTTTAGGCGCGGGGGCGGTACCGTACGAGCAGTACTTC
16,few,TRBV6-2/TRBV6-3,TRBD1,TRBJ1-5,CASSSRDRGGNQPQHF,TGTGCCAGCAGTTCCAGAGACAGGGGGGGCAATCAGCCCCAGCATTTT
11,few,TRBV27,NA,TRBJ1-6,CASRPRSPLHF,TGTGCCAGCCGCCCGCGCTCACCCCTCCACTTT
13,many,TRBV7-3,NA,TRBJ2-5,CASSSLQGETQYF,TGTGCCAGCAGCTCCCTCCAGGGAGAGACCCAGTACTTC
16,many,TRBV15,NA,TRBJ2-3,CATSRNLGGAGDTQYF,TGTGCCACCAGCAGGAATTTAGGGGGGGCCGGAGATACGCAGTATTTT
15,many,TRBV7-8,NA,TRBJ2-1,CASSFQESSYNEQFF,TGTGCCAGCAGCTTTCAGGAAAGCTCCTACAATGAGCAGTTCTTC
16,few,TRBV13,NA,TRBJ2-3,CASSPGGQRVTDTQYF,TGTGCCAGCAGCCCTGGCGGACAGAGAGTCACAGATACGCAGTATTTT